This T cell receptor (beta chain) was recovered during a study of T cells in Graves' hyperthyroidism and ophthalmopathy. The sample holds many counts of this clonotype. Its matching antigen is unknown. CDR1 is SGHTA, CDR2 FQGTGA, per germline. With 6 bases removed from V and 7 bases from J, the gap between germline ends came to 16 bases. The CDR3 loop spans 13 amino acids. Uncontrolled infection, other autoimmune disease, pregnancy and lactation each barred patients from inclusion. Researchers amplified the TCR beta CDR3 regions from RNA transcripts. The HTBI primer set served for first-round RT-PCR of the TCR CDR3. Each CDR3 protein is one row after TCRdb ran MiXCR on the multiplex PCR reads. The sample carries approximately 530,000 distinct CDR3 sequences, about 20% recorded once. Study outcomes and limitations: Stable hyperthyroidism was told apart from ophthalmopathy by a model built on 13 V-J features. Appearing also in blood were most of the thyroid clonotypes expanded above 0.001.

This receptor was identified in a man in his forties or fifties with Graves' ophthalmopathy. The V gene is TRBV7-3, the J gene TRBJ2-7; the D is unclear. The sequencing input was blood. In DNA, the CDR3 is TGTGCCAGCAGTTATGGACCGACCACAGAGCAGTACTTC. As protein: CASSYGPTTEQYF.